Below, 11 T cell receptor beta chains from the same sample are listed, as sequenced in a study of OX40 agonist ivuxolimab in advanced cancers. The library was obtained by the immunoSEQ multiplex PCR assay. TCRdb obtained this table from immuneACCESS and retained in-frame rearrangements with V and J assigned. These tables miss some clones; where compared with another copy, unresolved V genes account for less than half of the shortfall, and the remainder is unexplained. The sample contains some 7,000 clones, around 85% of them found a single time. The ten largest clonotypes hold less than 85% of the sample. Sequenced here: CD4+ or CD8+ T cells sorted from blood, sampled in a trial of the OX40 agonist ivuxolimab. The receptors stem from an adult with an advanced solid tumor such as melanoma, head and neck, liver or kidney cancer.

The chain employs TRBV2 and TRBJ2-7; D assignment may be TRBD1 or TRBD2 (6 bases each). CDR1 is SNHLY, CDR2 FYNNEI, per germline. This CDR3 is 14 amino acids long. The V gene lost 4 bases and the J gene lost 2 bases, with 12 bases spanning the gap. The CDR3 DNA follows: TGTGCCAGCAGTGCTCGGGGGCCCCCCTACGAGCAGTACTTC. Translation gives CASSARGPPYEQYF.

This chain links TRBV5-1 with TRBJ2-5; 8 positions agree with TRBD1. TRBJ2-7 matches the DNA end more closely, so the J call is doubtful. Germline CDR1 SGHRS, CDR2 YFSETQ. This CDR3 comprises 15 residues. In DNA form, the CDR3 reads TGCGCCAGCAGCGAAGACAGGGGCGGCGGCGACGAGCAGTACTTC. As protein: CASSEDRGGGDEQYF.

V usage is TRBV30 and J usage is TRBJ1-1, with TRBD1 as a possible D gene (6 bases). The germline V gene has CDR1 GTSNPN and CDR2 SVGIG (reference sequence). V lost 1 base, J lost 6 bases, and 18 bases lay in between. This CDR3 region has 15 residues. CDR3 sequence: CAWSDETGTRAEAFF. DNA of the CDR3: TGTGCCTGGAGTGACGAAACCGGGACAAGGGCTGAAGCTTTCTTT.

The chain links TRBV13 to TRBJ1-3; the D is unclear. Germline assignment: CDR1 PRHDT and CDR2 FYEKMQ (reference sequence). This CDR3 contains 15 residues. V lost 5 bases and J 0 bases, leaving 11 bases between the germline ends. This CDR3 reads CASSRQGFSGNTIYF. CDR3 bases: TGTGCCAGCAGCCGACAAGGCTTCTCTGGAAACACCATATATTTT.

The J gene is TRBJ2-1, the V gene TRBV30, with TRBD2 matching 7 bases. This CDR3 is 14 amino acids long. CDR1 GTSNPN and CDR2 SVGIG come from the germline V gene (reference sequence). With V trimmed by 6 bases and J by 3 bases, 8 bases remained unmatched. The CDR3, as DNA: TGTGCCTGTTGGCCCGGCGGGGGCTACAATGAGCAGTTCTTC. This codes for CACWPGGGYNEQFF. The whole variable domain, remainder taken from reference TRBV30 and TRBJ2-1, is SQTIHQWPATLVQPVGSPLSLECTVEGTSNPNLYWYRQAAGRGLQLLFYSVGIGQISSEVPQNLSASRPQDRQFILSSKKLLLSDSGFYLCACWPGGGYNEQFFGPGTRLTVL.

J is TRBJ2-1 and V is TRBV28, with D possibly being TRBD2 (5 bases). The CDR3 is 11 residues long. Germline loops: CDR1 MDHEN, CDR2 SYDVKM. V lost 4 bases to trimming and J lost 7 bases, with 5 bases between them. The CDR3 bases are TGTGCCAGCAGTTCGGGGAATGAGCAGTTCTTC. Translation: CASSSGNEQFF.

In its sample, this clone was seen a few times. This chain joins TRBV28 and TRBJ2-3; D may correspond to TRBD1 or TRBD2 (6 bases each). Trimming shortened V by 1 base and J by 2 bases, and 19 bases separated the two germline ends. The germline V gene has CDR1 MDHEN and CDR2 SYDVKM. The CDR3 totals 18 residues. The CDR3 nucleotides read TGTGCCAGCAGTTTATCCCCGGGGGCCAGGGCAGCCACAGATACGCAGTATTTT. Residues: CASSLSPGARAATDTQYF.

The J gene is TRBJ2-7, the V gene TRBV2; D is possibly TRBD2 (6 bases). Trimming removed 6 bases from V and 3 bases from J, with 12 bases in between. CDR3 length: 13 amino acids. The germline gives CDR1 SNHLY, CDR2 FYNNEI. CDR3 sequence reads: CASSGGLVYEQYF. The CDR3 DNA reads as TGTGCCAGCAGCGGGGGACTCGTCTACGAGCAGTACTTC.

The chain is built from TRBV27 and TRBJ2-2; TRBD2 agrees at 13 bases. The ends lost 5 bases at V and 7 bases at J; junction bases unmatched: 10. This CDR3 comprises 17 residues. The germline V gene has CDR1 MNHEY and CDR2 SMNVEV (reference sequence). In DNA form, the CDR3 reads TGTGCCAGCAGTGAACTTACTAGCGGGGGGGCTGTCGGGGAGCTGTTTTTT. Translated, it gives CASSELTSGGAVGELFF.

This clone is termed medium-sized. V gene TRBV21-1 combines with J gene TRBJ2-5; no check of the table's D call, TRBD1, against the DNA was made. TRBV21-1 is classified as a pseudogene. The length of the CDR3 is 15 residues. As DNA, the CDR3 is TGTGCCAGCAGCCCCGGGGCGGGTGGACAGGAGACCCAGTACTTC. This translates into CASSPGAGGQETQYF.

This clone was seen only once. This chain links TRBV4-2 with TRBJ2-1, with 10 bases that match TRBD2. The CDR3 totals 17 residues. CDR1 LGHNA and CDR2 YNFKEQ come from the germline V gene. Germline trimming cut 0 bases from V and 9 bases from J; bases unmatched to any gene: 11. In DNA, the CDR3 is TGTGCCAGCAGCCAAGACTTCCCCCTAGCGGGGGCAGGTGAGCAGTTCTTC. It encodes CASSQDFPLAGAGEQFF.